The clone carrying this T cell receptor (beta chain) occurred a few times. The antigen remains undetermined. This specimen comes from a study of CD8 T cells in ankylosing spondylitis. Study outcomes and limitations: Characteristic, it appeared, of ankylosing spondylitis blood was a TCR beta motif of seven or eight highly homologous variants.

Preparation of TCR beta libraries was done by quantitative 5'-RACE with molecular barcodes. In TCRdb, the 5' RACE reads were re-called with MiXCR into one record per CDR3 protein. The data show 130,000 or so distinct CDR3 sequences, over 6% seen once. The source is a male donor with ankylosing spondylitis or in good health (not recorded which). The sequencing sample was made of blood, either unsorted or a sorted T cell fraction (not recorded which).

The CDR3 DNA follows: TGCAGTGCTAGGGGAACTAGCGGATCTACAGATACGCAGTATTTT. Protein: CSARGTSGSTDTQYF. The V gene is TRBV20-1, the J gene TRBJ2-3; the match to TRBD2 covers 8 bases. The germline V gene encodes CDR1 DFQATT and CDR2 SNEGSKA (reference sequence). The CDR3 has 15 amino acids. Trimming cost V 3 bases and J 3 bases; bases outside gene matches: 8.